A single sample is the source of the 16 T cell receptor beta chains below, sequenced in a study of T cells after yellow fever vaccination. Each CDR3 protein gets one entry after TCRdb re-called the 5' RACE reads with MiXCR. The table records fewer than 500,000 distinct CDR3 sequences, 18% of them present only once. The source was PBMCs, collected before the yellow fever booster vaccination. These receptors all come from a man aged 18 to 30 who received the YFV17D yellow fever vaccine.

The chain employs TRBV5-1 and TRBJ2-5, with D possibly TRBD2 on 5 matching bases. Trimming removed 5 bases at V and 4 bases at J, with 15 bases between. The CDR3 sequence is 14 residues long. Germline CDR1 reads SGHRS; CDR2 reads YFSETQ. In nucleotides, the CDR3 is TGCGCCAGCAGTCGGGAATCAGTGGGAGAGACCCAGTACTTC. It yields the protein CASSRESVGETQYF. The entire variable domain, with the rest obtained from reference TRBV5-1 and TRBJ2-5, is as follows: KAGVTQTPRYLIKTRGQQVTLSCSPISGHRSVSWYQQTPGQGLQFLFEYFSETQRNKGNFPGRFSGRQFSNSRSEMNVSTLELGDSALYLCASSRESVGETQYFGPGTRLLVL.

This clonotype is a singleton in its sample. The chain carries TRBV27 and TRBJ2-3; 8 bases are shared with TRBD2. Germline lookup yields CDR1 MNHEY and CDR2 SMNVEV (reference sequence). Trimming removed 7 bases from V and 7 bases from J; junction bases left unmatched: 10. This CDR3 contains 14 residues. The CDR3 protein is CASKRGGPPNTQYF. The DNA for the CDR3 is TGTGCCAGCAAACGGGGGGGGCCTCCCAATACGCAGTATTTT.

This clonotype has more than one count but fewer than ten. The J gene is TRBJ2-4, the V gene TRBV10-2; the D is unclear. CDR1 and CDR2 (germline): WSHSY, SAAADI. The V end lost 8 bases, the J end lost 0 bases, and 8 bases lay between the germline ends. This CDR3 spans 13 amino acids. CDR3 amino acids: CASSELAKNIQYF. In nucleotides, the CDR3 is TGCGCCAGCTCCGAGCTAGCCAAAAACATTCAGTACTTC.

This clonotype was picked up a small number of times. The J gene is TRBJ1-5, the V gene TRBV20-1, with TRBD1 as a possible D gene (5 bases). Germline assignment: CDR1 DFQATT and CDR2 SNEGSKA (reference sequence). V was trimmed by 4 bases and J by 3 bases, leaving 10 bases between them. The CDR3 has 13 residues. For the CDR3, the DNA is TGCAGTGCTATTGACGGGACCAATCAGCCCCAGCATTTT. Translating it yields CSAIDGTNQPQHF.

This clonotype has just a few counts. This chain connects TRBV7-8 to TRBJ1-5; D remains unclear. CDR1 and CDR2 from the germline V gene are SGHVS and FQNEAQ. Trimming shortened V by 4 bases and J by 0 bases, and 19 bases separated the two germline ends. There are 18 residues in the CDR3. CDR3 amino acids: CASSSDLPTPYSNQPQHF. Here the CDR3 DNA reads TGTGCCAGCAGCTCGGACCTTCCAACCCCATATAGCAATCAGCCCCAGCATTTT.

The rearrangement links TRBV27 to TRBJ1-1; perhaps TRBD1 as D (6 bases). The CDR3 is 15 residues long. Per germline, CDR1 MNHEY and CDR2 SMNVEV (reference sequence). Trimming pared 0 bases from V and 5 bases from J, leaving 13 bases between. CDR3 nucleotide sequence: TGTGCCAGCAGTTTATCGATTCTTGGACAGACTGAAGCTTTCTTT. It yields the protein CASSLSILGQTEAFF.

This clonotype appeared a few times. J is TRBJ2-5 and V is TRBV6-5; D possibly uses TRBD1 or TRBD2 (5 bases each). Trimming removed 0 bases from V and 5 bases from J, with 16 bases in between. CDR3 length: 16 residues. Germline V gene data show CDR1 as MNHEY and CDR2 as SVGAGI. CDR3 DNA: TGTGCCAGCAGTTACTCGACCGGGACCCGGGCCGAGACCCAGTACTTC. Translation gives CASSYSTGTRAETQYF.

This clonotype was observed many times. This chain links TRBV7-2 with TRBJ1-1, with D possibly TRBD1 on 5 matching bases. The V and J ends lost 6 bases and 1 base respectively, with 9 bases between them. The CDR3 length is 13 residues. Germline values: CDR1 SGHTA, CDR2 FQGNSA. The CDR3 is CASSYTGNTEAFF. CDR3 coding DNA: TGTGCCAGCAGTTACACAGGGAACACTGAAGCTTTCTTT. Full variable domain (rest looked up from reference TRBV7-2 and TRBJ1-1): GAGVSQSPSNKVTEKGKDVELRCDPISGHTALYWYRQSLGQGLEFLIYFQGNSAPDKSGLPSDRFSAERTGGSVSTLTIQRTQQEDSAVYLCASSYTGNTEAFFGQGTRLTVV.

There are a few counts of this clonotype. The chain links TRBV29-1 to TRBJ2-1, with D uncertain. This CDR3 is built from 13 residues. Trimming cost V 4 bases and J 4 bases, with 11 bases left between them. CDR1 SQVTM and CDR2 ANQGSEA come from the germline V gene. DNA of the CDR3: TGCAGCGTTGCCCCGGACCGGTACAATGAGCAGTTCTTC. This codes for CSVAPDRYNEQFF.

V gene TRBV21-1 combines with J gene TRBJ1-1. TRBV21-1 is described as a pseudogene. CDR3 size: 13 residues. This CDR3 reads CASSKVRNTEAFF. The CDR3 region has the DNA TGTGCCAGCAGCAAAGTTCGGAACACTGAAGCTTTCTTT.

The V call is TRBV7-9, the J call TRBJ2-2; a possible D gene is TRBD1 (6 bases). From germline, CDR1 is SEHNR and CDR2 FQNEAQ (reference sequence). This CDR3 is 15 amino acids long. Trimming removed 7 bases from V and 7 bases from J, with 19 bases in between. The CDR3: CASKSVTGMDGELFF. The CDR3 coding sequence is TGTGCCAGCAAATCGGTTACAGGGATGGACGGGGAGCTGTTTTTT.

V is TRBV5-1 and J is TRBJ2-3, with TRBD2 identical over 8 bases. The V gene end was trimmed by 4 bases and the J gene end by 0 bases; junction bases not matched to a gene: 7. The CDR3 totals 16 residues. The germline gives CDR1 SGHRS, CDR2 YFSETQ. CDR3 sequence: CASSSTTSASTDTQYF. The CDR3 bases are TGCGCCAGCAGCAGTACGACTAGCGCTAGCACAGATACGCAGTATTTT.

This clonotype was found a few times. The chain uses TRBV5-6 and TRBJ1-1; D remains unclear. The CDR3 spans 13 residues. Germline values: CDR1 SGHDT, CDR2 YYEEEE. V lost 8 bases and J 2 bases, leaving 13 bases between the germline ends. The CDR3 sequence: CASGGPSNTEAFF. The CDR3 DNA reads TGTGCCAGTGGCGGGCCATCCAACACTGAAGCTTTCTTT. Using reference TRBV5-6 and TRBJ1-1 for the parts outside the CDR3, the full variable domain is DAGVTQSPTHLIKTRGQQVTLRCSPKSGHDTVSWYQQALGQGPQFIFQYYEEEERQRGNFPDRFSGHQFPNYSSELNVNALLLGDSALYLCASGGPSNTEAFFGQGTRLTVV.

CDR3 loop: CASSSGTGGHEQYV. DNA for the CDR3: TGCGCCAGCAGCTCCGGGACAGGGGGACACGAGCAGTACGTC. The genes are TRBV5-1 and TRBJ2-7; 11 nucleotides line up with TRBD1. Germline CDR1 and CDR2: SGHRS and YFSETQ. V shed 3 bases and J 5 bases; nucleotides not matched to a gene: 4. This CDR3 contains 14 residues.

J is TRBJ1-1 and V is TRBV29-1; the D gene is possibly TRBD1 (5 bases). V was cut by 4 bases and J by 1 base, with 16 bases left in between. The CDR3 is 15 residues long. Looked up from germline, CDR1 is SQVTM and CDR2 is ANQGSEA. DNA for the CDR3: TGCAGCGTTGGTAGCAGGATGGGGGGGAACACTGAAGCTTTCTTT. Its translation: CSVGSRMGGNTEAFF.

This clonotype has at least ten counts. The chain joins TRBV5-1 to TRBJ2-7, with TRBD1 identical over 10 bases. Unmatched junction bases numbered 0, after V lost 0 bases and J lost 6 bases. Germline V gene data show CDR1 as SGHRS and CDR2 as YFSETQ. The CDR3 loop spans 13 amino acids. The CDR3 reads CASSLGDRGEQYF. CDR3 DNA: TGCGCCAGCAGCTTGGGGGACAGGGGCGAGCAGTACTTC.